Each of the 8 T cell receptor beta chains below was sequenced from the same sample in a study of T cells in Graves' hyperthyroidism and ophthalmopathy. TCR beta CDR3 region amplification was performed from RNA transcripts. HTBI primers drove first-round RT-PCR of the TCR CDR3. A single record per CDR3 protein comes from TCRdb applying MiXCR to the multiplex PCR reads. Among over 350,000 distinct CDR3 sequences, 11% to 15% were seen once, and the ten largest hold 25% to 30%. Specimen: blood. The receptors derive from a man aged 45-65 years with Graves' ophthalmopathy.

In its sample, this clonotype was seen a few times. V usage is TRBV24-1 and J usage is TRBJ1-2; maybe TRBD1 (6 bases). CDR1 KGHDR and CDR2 SFDVKD come from the germline V gene. Trimming cost V 4 bases and J 11 bases, with 10 bases left between them. This CDR3 is built from 11 residues. The CDR3 bases are TGTGCCACCAGTGACGTAACAGGGTACACCTTC. It yields the protein CATSDVTGYTF.

Many counts were recorded for this clonotype. This chain joins TRBV29-1 and TRBJ2-7, with D perhaps matching TRBD2 (6 bases). Trimming left V 0 bases short and J 0 bases short, with 15 bases between. Germline lookup yields CDR1 SQVTM and CDR2 ANQGSEA. This CDR3 comprises 16 residues. DNA for the CDR3: TGCAGCGTTGAAGATCCGGCTAGCGCGGGCTCCTACGAGCAGTACTTC. Its protein product is CSVEDPASAGSYEQYF.

A few counts support this clonotype. The genes are TRBV30 and TRBJ2-3; no clear D. Germline V gives CDR1 GTSNPN, CDR2 SVGIG (reference sequence). V lost 3 bases to trimming and J lost 7 bases, with 5 bases between them. This CDR3 has 10 amino acids. The CDR3 DNA reads TGTGCCTGGAGCCTAAATACGCAGTATTTT. Translation gives CAWSLNTQYF.

The table lists this clonotype with many counts. This sequence joins TRBV3-1 and TRBJ2-7, with TRBD2 matching over 16 bases. Germline-derived CDR1 and CDR2 are LGHDT and YNNKEL (reference sequence). The CDR3 sequence is 17 residues long. V trimming: 0 bases; J trimming: 4 bases; junction bases outside the gene matches: 3. CDR3 DNA: TGTGCCAGCAGCCAAGATGGGACTAGCGGGAGGGTTTACGAGCAGTACTTC. Translation: CASSQDGTSGRVYEQYF.

In this sample, this clonotype turned up many times. The chain uses TRBV3-1 and TRBJ1-1, with D unclear. The CDR3 covers 13 residues. V lost 5 bases and J 2 bases, leaving 9 bases between the germline ends. CDR1 is LGHDT and CDR2 is YNNKEL in the germline V gene (reference sequence). The CDR3 here is CASSEKGNTEAFF. CDR3 DNA sequence: TGTGCCAGCAGCGAGAAGGGTAACACTGAAGCTTTCTTT.

This clonotype has a count of ten or more. The V and J genes are TRBV5-1 and TRBJ1-1; no firm D call. The germline CDR1 and CDR2 sequences are SGHRS and YFSETQ. The CDR3 is 16 amino acids. V lost 3 bases to trimming and J lost 0 bases, with 15 bases between them. The CDR3 DNA follows: TGCGCCAGCAGCTCGGAGAGGTCGACCATGAACACTGAAGCTTTCTTT. Translated: CASSSERSTMNTEAFF.

The V gene is TRBV20-1, the J gene TRBJ2-7; D remains unclear. Trimming took 5 bases from V and 2 from J, leaving 4 bases between them. The CDR3 is 10 residues long. CDR1 DFQATT and CDR2 SNEGSKA come from the germline V gene (reference sequence). This CDR3 is CSAGAYEQYF. CDR3 sequence (DNA): TGCAGTGCTGGAGCCTACGAGCAGTACTTC.

The V gene is TRBV20-1, the J gene TRBJ2-2, with 7 bases identical to TRBD2. Germline V gene sequence: CDR1 DFQATT, CDR2 SNEGSKA (reference sequence). Trimming removed 4 bases from V and 4 bases from J; junction bases left unmatched: 3. The CDR3 covers 13 residues. The CDR3 DNA sequence: TGCAGTGCTACAGGGACTACCACCGGGGAGCTGTTTTTT. Amino acid sequence: CSATGTTTGELFF.